Listed below are T cell receptor beta chains from one sample, sequenced in a study of blood T cells in healthy people across ages. TCRdb used MiXCR to reprocess the 5' RACE reads, holding one entry per CDR3 protein. This table has 1,500,000 or so distinct CDR3 sequences, 42% appearing once. Sequenced input: blood. The source is a young woman in good health. The CDR3 runs from the conserved cysteine through the conserved F or W. The D gene is left open where the match is weak. Size values are once, few and many counts, or a class for expanded clones, and some rows have none.

j_call: TRBJ2-7; v_call: TRBV29-1; cdr3_length: 11; d_call: -; clone_size: -; cdr3_nt: TGCAGCGTTGATCTGGGCGACGAGCAGTACTTC; cdr3_aa: CSVDLGDEQYF
j_call: TRBJ1-4; v_call: TRBV20-1; cdr3_length: 18; d_call: TRBD1; clone_size: -; cdr3_nt: TGCAGTGCTAGCCGAGGACAGGGAATTCTGCGGGCTAATGAAAAACTGTTTTTT; cdr3_aa: CSASRGQGILRANEKLFF
j_call: TRBJ1-1; v_call: TRBV13; cdr3_length: 16; d_call: TRBD1; clone_size: -; cdr3_nt: TGTGCCAGCAGCTTCCGGACAGGGAGTGTAGACACTGAAGCTTTCTTT; cdr3_aa: CASSFRTGSVDTEAFF
j_call: TRBJ1-1; v_call: TRBV6-1; cdr3_length: 18; d_call: TRBD1; clone_size: few; cdr3_nt: TGTGCCAGCAGTGGCCCTTGGGACAGGGGGGGCATGAACACTGAAGCTTTCTTT; cdr3_aa: CASSGPWDRGGMNTEAFF
j_call: TRBJ2-1; v_call: TRBV5-1; cdr3_length: 13; d_call: TRBD1; clone_size: -; cdr3_nt: TGCGCCAGCAAAAGGGACAGGGCGGCTGAGCAGTTCTTC; cdr3_aa: CASKRDRAAEQFF
j_call: TRBJ2-3; v_call: TRBV6-5; cdr3_length: 16; d_call: TRBD2; clone_size: -; cdr3_nt: TGTGCCAGCAGTTACTCAGTCCTAGCGGGAGGGAATACGCAGTATTTT; cdr3_aa: CASSYSVLAGGNTQYF
j_call: TRBJ2-1; v_call: TRBV7-3; cdr3_length: 18; d_call: TRBD2; clone_size: few; cdr3_nt: TGTGCCAGCAGCTCGACTAGCGGAGGGGAGAGCTCCTACAATGAGCAGTTCTTC; cdr3_aa: CASSSTSGGESSYNEQFF
j_call: TRBJ1-1; v_call: TRBV28; cdr3_length: 16; d_call: TRBD1; clone_size: -; cdr3_nt: TGTGCCAGCAGTTTACCATCGACAGGGTTGGACACTGAAGCTTTCTTT; cdr3_aa: CASSLPSTGLDTEAFF
j_call: TRBJ2-5; v_call: TRBV20-1; cdr3_length: 15; d_call: -; clone_size: few; cdr3_nt: TGCAGTGCTAGAGATCATACTAGGGCCCAGGAGACCCAGTACTTC; cdr3_aa: CSARDHTRAQETQYF
j_call: TRBJ2-5; v_call: TRBV12-3/TRBV12-4; cdr3_length: 13; d_call: -; clone_size: -; cdr3_nt: TGTGCCAGCAGTTTTACCCAACGGGATGAGCAGTACTTC; cdr3_aa: CASSFTQRDEQYF
j_call: TRBJ2-2; v_call: TRBV7-3; cdr3_length: 16; d_call: -; clone_size: -; cdr3_nt: TGTGCCAGCAGCTTAAATCAGGGGAGAGGCACCGGGGAGCTGTTTTTT; cdr3_aa: CASSLNQGRGTGELFF